In its sample, the clone carrying this T cell receptor beta chain was seen once. These data originate in a study of blood T cell repertoires in COVID-19. The method was immunoSEQ multiplex PCR; TCRdb's version includes in-frame clones alone and lacks a portion of them. The sample records fewer than 65,000 clones, roughly 88% being singletons. Specimen: peripheral blood. This clonotype originated in a man in his thirties or forties with COVID-19, enrolled during active disease.

Written as DNA, the CDR3 is TGTGCCAGTAGTCCGGGGACAATCGGGGAGCAGTTCTTC. Its protein product is CASSPGTIGEQFF. V gene TRBV19 combines with J gene TRBJ2-1; D is possibly TRBD1 (6 bases). The CDR3 is 13 residues long. V dropped 5 bases and J dropped 10 bases, with 15 bases sitting between them. The germline gives CDR1 LNHDA, CDR2 SQIVND (reference sequence). Full variable domain (outside the CDR3, taken from reference TRBV19 and TRBJ2-1): DGGITQSPKYLFRKEGQNVTLSCEQNLNHDAMYWYRQDPGQGLRLIYYSQIVNDFQKGDIAEGYSVSREKKESFPLTVTSAQKNPTAFYLCASSPGTIGEQFFGPGTRLTVL.